This T cell receptor beta chain was sequenced for a study of blood T cell repertoires in COVID-19. V lost 7 bases to trimming and J lost 7 bases, with 12 bases between them. CDR1 and CDR2 (germline): KGHDR, SFDVKD. The CDR3 has 12 amino acids. Measured with immunoSEQ multiplex PCR; TCRdb has only the in-frame clones, and not every one. The top ten clones hold 3% to 4% of a sample with under 140,000 clones, 70% to 90% of them seen once. The rearrangement joins TRBV24-1 to TRBJ1-2; no definite D call. The source is a woman in her 50s with acute or convalescent COVID-19. Source material: peripheral blood. The CDR3 region is CATRGTAGGYTF. The CDR3 DNA sequence: TGTGCCACCAGGGGAACAGCGGGTGGCTACACCTTC.